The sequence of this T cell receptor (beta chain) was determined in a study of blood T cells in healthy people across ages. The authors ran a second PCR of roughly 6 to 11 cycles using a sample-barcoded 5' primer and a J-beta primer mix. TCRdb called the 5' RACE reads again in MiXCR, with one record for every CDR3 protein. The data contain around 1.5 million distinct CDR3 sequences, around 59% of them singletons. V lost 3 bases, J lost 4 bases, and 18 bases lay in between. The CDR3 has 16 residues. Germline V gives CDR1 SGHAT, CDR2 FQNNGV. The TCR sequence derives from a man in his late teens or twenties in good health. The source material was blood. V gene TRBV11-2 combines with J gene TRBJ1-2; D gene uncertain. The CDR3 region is CASSFSPGPLLYGYTF. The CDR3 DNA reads TGTGCCAGCAGCTTCTCCCCTGGGCCGCTTCTCTATGGCTACACCTTC.